These T cell receptor beta chains were read from a single sample in a study of T cells after yellow fever vaccination. TCRdb re-called the 5' RACE reads through MiXCR, storing one row per CDR3 protein. Of around 310,000 distinct CDR3 sequences listed, 8% to 10% are singletons. The source was PBMCs, collected on the day of the first yellow fever vaccination. The receptors derive from a man aged 18 to 30 who received the YFV17D yellow fever vaccine. Both conserved end residues are part of each CDR3. The D gene is left open where the match is weak. Size is stated for part of the rows, as once, few or many counts, or as a class when the clone is expanded.

d_call j_call v_call clone_size cdr3_nt cdr3_aa
NA TRBJ2-2 TRBV7-7 few TGTGCCAGCAGCCCCACGACAGGGACTACGAACACCGGGGAGCTGTTTTTT CASSPTTGTTNTGELFF
TRBD1 TRBJ2-5 TRBV5-1 few TGCGCCAGCAGGATAGCAGGACAGGGTGGGGAGACCCAGTACTTC CASRIAGQGGETQYF
NA TRBJ1-4 TRBV4-3 few TGCGCCAGCAGCCAAGATCGGGCCAGTCGGGAAAAACTGTTTTTT CASSQDRASREKLFF
NA TRBJ1-2 TRBV20-1 few TGCAGTGCTAGTTCTGGGGGTCGGTACACCTTC CSASSGGRYTF
NA TRBJ1-2 TRBV6-1 NA TGTGCCACCGCGAAAAAGAGACAGGTTTATAACTATGGCTACACCTTC CATAKKRQVYNYGYTF
NA TRBJ2-7 TRBV12-3/TRBV12-4 NA TGTGCCAGCAGCCGCGGGGCCTGGGAGCAGTACTTC CASSRGAWEQYF
NA TRBJ1-3 TRBV18 few TGTGCCAGCTCACCAGCGGCAGCTGGAAACACCATATATTTT CASSPAAAGNTIYF
TRBD1 TRBJ1-1 TRBV6-2/TRBV6-3 NA TGTGCCAGCAGTTGGTCAGGGGGCAGTCTGAACACTGAAGCTTTCTTT CASSWSGGSLNTEAFF
TRBD2 TRBJ2-3 TRBV5-1 few TGCGCCAGCAGCTTGCTGATCGGTAGCGGGGGAGCAGATACGCAGTATTTT CASSLLIGSGGADTQYF
TRBD1 TRBJ2-7 TRBV6-1 few TGTGCCAGCAATAAGGGGGCCGCCTACGAGCAGTACTTC CASNKGAAYEQYF
NA TRBJ2-5 TRBV4-3 NA TGCGTCTGCAGGCAGCAGATGCGCCATGCAGAGACCCAGTACTTC CVCRQQMRHAETQYF
NA TRBJ2-1 TRBV6-5 few TGTGCCAGCAGTTACTCATCGGTAGGGGAGCAGTTCTTC CASSYSSVGEQFF
TRBD1 TRBJ1-1 TRBV20-1 many TGCAGTGCTAGAACCGGGACAGTAGCTTTCTTT CSARTGTVAFF
NA TRBJ1-2 TRBV19 few TGTGCCAGTCGGAGGCAGGGTGAATTGACTGGCTACACCTTC CASRRQGELTGYTF
NA TRBJ1-5 TRBV29-1 few TGCAGCGTTGTTTCGGGTGGTGAGCCCCAGCATTTT CSVVSGGEPQHF
TRBD2 TRBJ2-7 TRBV2 NA TGTGCCGGCGCGGGAGATTACGAGCAGTACTTC CAGAGDYEQYF
NA TRBJ1-4 TRBV6-2/TRBV6-3 few TGTGCCAGCGCCCGGTCGGGCGGTCAACTGTTTTTT CASARSGGQLFF
NA TRBJ2-1 TRBV6-2/TRBV6-3 few TGTGCCAGCAGCCCGCACGTGGGGAAAAATGAGCAGTTCTTC CASSPHVGKNEQFF
TRBD2 TRBJ2-3 TRBV6-1 NA TGTGCCAGCCAGACCGGGACTAGATACACAGATACGCAGTATTTT CASQTGTRYTDTQYF
NA TRBJ2-6 TRBV5-4 few TGTGCCAGCAAGGGCTCCGGGGCCAACGTCCTGACTTTC CASKGSGANVLTF
NA TRBJ2-1 TRBV14 many TGTGCCAGCAGCCAAGGGGCAGGTCTGGGTTTCAATGAGCAGTTCTTC CASSQGAGLGFNEQFF
NA TRBJ2-1 TRBV4-3 NA TGCGCCAGCAGCCAAGGAAGTCTCTGGGACAATGAGCAGTTCTTC CASSQGSLWDNEQFF
NA TRBJ2-1 TRBV6-5 many TGTGCCAGCAGTTACGCCGGGTGGGAGCAGTTCTTC CASSYAGWEQFF
TRBD2 TRBJ2-2 TRBV30 NA TGTGCCTGGAGTGTACAACTAGCGGGGTCCGGGGAGCTGTTTTTT CAWSVQLAGSGELFF
NA TRBJ2-1 TRBV20-1 NA TGCAGTGCCAACAGGGAGTGGGAGCAGTTCTTC CSANREWEQFF
NA TRBJ2-5 TRBV5-1 few TGCGCCAGCAGGAAGGCCGGGACTCAAGAGACCCAGTACTTC CASRKAGTQETQYF
TRBD1 TRBJ1-5 TRBV5-1 few TGCGCCAGCAGCGGGGGGGACAGGGGATCGTACCAGCCCCAGCATTTT CASSGGDRGSYQPQHF
NA TRBJ2-1 TRBV24-1 many TGTGCCACCAGTGACCCCTACCTCGGGGAGCAGTTCTTC CATSDPYLGEQFF
NA TRBJ2-5 TRBV5-6 many TGTGCCAGCAGCCCAGGGTCTATTGGAGAGACCCAGTACTTC CASSPGSIGETQYF
TRBD1 TRBJ1-5 TRBV10-3 NA TGTGCCATCAGTGACCTGGACAGGGGGTCCAATCAGCCCCAGCATTTT CAISDLDRGSNQPQHF
NA TRBJ1-1 TRBV15 NA TGTGCCACCAGCAGGAAACAGGGTGGCACTGAAGCTTTCTTT CATSRKQGGTEAFF
NA TRBJ2-1 TRBV5-1 many TGCGCCAGCAGCTTGTCATCAGGGACCCCCTACAATGAGCAGTTCTTC CASSLSSGTPYNEQFF
NA TRBJ2-7 TRBV7-9 NA TGTGCCAGTACAGTCGGACAGTTCTACGAGCAGTACTTC CASTVGQFYEQYF
NA TRBJ1-1 TRBV10-3 NA TGTGCCATCAGAACCTCGGGCACTGAAGCTTTCTTT CAIRTSGTEAFF
NA TRBJ2-7 TRBV6-2/TRBV6-3 few TGTGCCAGCAGTTACTCGCGGGGTCTGGGCGAGCAGTACTTC CASSYSRGLGEQYF
NA TRBJ2-1 TRBV6-5 few TGTGCCAGCAGTTATGGACAGAACAATGAGCAGTTCTTC CASSYGQNNEQFF
NA TRBJ1-4 TRBV3-1 NA TGTGCCAGCAGCCACTGGGACTTGGGTAATGAAAAACTGTTTTTT CASSHWDLGNEKLFF
NA TRBJ2-3 TRBV15 NA TGTGCCACCAGCGCAGAGAATGGAGTAGCAGATACGCAGTATTTT CATSAENGVADTQYF
NA TRBJ2-1 TRBV6-1 few TGTGCCAGCACCGAGGACGGATTCCTCGGCAATGAGCAGTTCTTC CASTEDGFLGNEQFF
TRBD1 TRBJ2-1 TRBV6-1 NA TGTGCCAGCATGATGGACAGGGGGTCCCACAATGAGCAGTTCTTC CASMMDRGSHNEQFF
TRBD2 TRBJ2-7 TRBV5-1 NA TGCGCCAGCAGCTTGACTAGCGGGGGGGTCTCCTACGAGCAGTACTTC CASSLTSGGVSYEQYF
TRBD1 TRBJ1-6 TRBV2 few TGTGCCAGCAGTGGGGGACAGTCCGGTTCACCCCTCCACTTT CASSGGQSGSPLHF
TRBD1 TRBJ1-1 TRBV20-1 NA TGCAGTGCTGCGAGGACAGGGTTATCGACTGAAGCTTTCTTT CSAARTGLSTEAFF
NA TRBJ1-1 TRBV5-1 NA TGCGCCAGCAGCCCCACGACAGAGGGGGGGCTAGCTTTCTTT CASSPTTEGGLAFF
NA TRBJ2-7 TRBV5-1 many TGCGCCAGCAGCTTTCCTGGCCAGGACTACGAGCAGTACTTC CASSFPGQDYEQYF
NA TRBJ1-1 TRBV4-2 few TGTGCCAGCAGCCCACCAGGGCAAACTGAAGCTTTCTTT CASSPPGQTEAFF
NA TRBJ1-3 TRBV7-9 few TGTGCCAGCAGCCTGGGACCGACGTCCTCTGGAAACACCATATATTTT CASSLGPTSSGNTIYF
NA TRBJ2-3 TRBV7-8 many TGTGCCAGCAGCTTATCGACGTGGGATACGCAGTATTTT CASSLSTWDTQYF
NA TRBJ2-5 TRBV10-3 many TGTGCCATCAGTGCGGGCAACCAAGAGACCCAGTACTTC CAISAGNQETQYF
TRBD2 TRBJ2-3 TRBV4-2 NA TGTGCCAGCAGCCAAGACTGGCGGGGGGGAAGTACGCAGTATTTT CASSQDWRGGSTQYF
TRBD1 TRBJ1-2 TRBV7-3 NA TGTGCCAGCAGCCCCACCGGGACAGGGGTCGGCTACACCTTC CASSPTGTGVGYTF
NA TRBJ1-4 TRBV6-5 NA TGTGCCAGCAGTTACTGGCAGCGGATGGGGGAAAAACTGTTTTTT CASSYWQRMGEKLFF
NA TRBJ2-6 TRBV5-1 NA TGCGCCAGCAGCTTGGTCGGGGGAGGTGGGGCCAACGTCCTGACTTTC CASSLVGGGGANVLTF
TRBD2 TRBJ2-4 TRBV7-2 NA TGTGCCAGCAGCTTATTGGGCGGCGGGGGGGCAAAAAACATTCAGTACTTC CASSLLGGGGAKNIQYF
NA TRBJ2-2 TRBV7-9 NA TGTGCCAGCGCCCGGGCGACAGTATACACCGGGGAGCTGTTTTTT CASARATVYTGELFF